This T cell receptor (beta chain) came from a study of cytomegalovirus exposure and HLA in healthy donors. V dropped 3 bases and J dropped 5 bases, with 14 bases sitting between them. The CDR3 contains 15 residues. Looked up from germline, CDR1 is LGHNA and CDR2 is YSLEER. 60 Vbeta and 13 Jbeta primers were used in PCR. Sequencing used immunoSEQ multiplex PCR; TCRdb keeps in-frame clones, though not all of them. Altogether about 200,000 clones are present, about 80% being singletons, with the ten largest covering around 1.4%. The chain carries TRBV4-3 and TRBJ1-5, with a possible D match to TRBD1 (6 bases). The TCR originated in a girl aged 10 to 17 in good health and CMV-seronegative. The sample was PBMCs. CDR3 loop: CASSQSGQSDQPQHF. The DNA for the CDR3 is TGCGCCAGCAGCCAGTCCGGACAGTCCGATCAGCCCCAGCATTTT.